What follows is one T cell receptor beta chain and its context. Which antigen it targets is not known. No per-base quality is available; no much larger clone lies one base away. Receptor amplification or capture employed PCR. Sequenced using a HiSeq X Ten. TCRdb reanalyzed the raw reads on its own, using fastp at Q25 for trimming and MiXCR for clone calling, and kept in-frame beta chains. When rows share a CDR3 protein, they turn into one entry using the most common DNA and genes. The sample table records fewer than 30,000 distinct CDR3 sequences; about 50% of these occur just once. The leading ten clones occupy approximately 46% of the sample. These data belong to a study of CD4 and CD8 cells across lung adenocarcinoma regions (dated by TCRdb to 2017 to 2018). Study-level background: Intratumor heterogeneity of the T cell receptor repertoire was examined by comparing tumor centers with tumor margins.

Donors were patients with localized lung adenocarcinoma, a subtype of non-small cell lung cancer. These samples came from the centers of localized lung adenocarcinomas. For TCR repertoire analysis, CD8+ T cells taken from tumor tissue were profiled apart from CD4+ T cells. From the cysteine through the phenylalanine, the CDR3 covers 18 amino acids. The kept DNA is CDR3 alone, 54 bases in frame from the first base. After removal of 5 bases from V and 4 bases from J, the junction retains 10 bases not matched to a gene. Sequences SGHRS (CDR1) and YFSETQ (CDR2) are obtained from the germline V gene. Sequenced: CD8+ T cells from the center of a lung tumor. Sample cell subset or site, as interpreted from the label and publication: tumor center region. This clonotype originated in a male donor with lung adenocarcinoma. The CD4 and CD8 labels of this study may be unreliable. The chain links TRBV5-1 with TRBJ2-2, and 14 bases in between align with TRBD2. The nucleotides read TGCGCCAGCAGAAAGCGACTAGCGGGAGGGTCGGGCACCGGGGAGCTGTTTTTT. This codes for CASRKRLAGGSGTGELFF.